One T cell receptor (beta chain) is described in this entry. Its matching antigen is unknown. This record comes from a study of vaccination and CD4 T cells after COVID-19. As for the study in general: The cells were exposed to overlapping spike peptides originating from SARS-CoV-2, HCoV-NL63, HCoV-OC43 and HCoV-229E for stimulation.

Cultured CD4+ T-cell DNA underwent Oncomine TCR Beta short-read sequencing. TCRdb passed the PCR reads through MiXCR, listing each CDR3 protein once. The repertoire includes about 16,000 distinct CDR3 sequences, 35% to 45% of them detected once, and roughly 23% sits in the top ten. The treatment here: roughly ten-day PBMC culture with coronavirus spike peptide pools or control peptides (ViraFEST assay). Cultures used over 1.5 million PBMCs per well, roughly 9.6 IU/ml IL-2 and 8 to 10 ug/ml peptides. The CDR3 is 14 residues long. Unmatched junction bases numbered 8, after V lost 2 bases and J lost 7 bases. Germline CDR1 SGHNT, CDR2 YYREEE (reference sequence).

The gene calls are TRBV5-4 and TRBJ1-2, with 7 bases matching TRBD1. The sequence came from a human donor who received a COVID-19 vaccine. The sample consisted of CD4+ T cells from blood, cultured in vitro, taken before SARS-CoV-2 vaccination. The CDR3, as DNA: TGTGCCAGCAGCTTTATAAGAGGGGGCGGTGGCTACACCTTC. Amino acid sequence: CASSFIRGGGGYTF.